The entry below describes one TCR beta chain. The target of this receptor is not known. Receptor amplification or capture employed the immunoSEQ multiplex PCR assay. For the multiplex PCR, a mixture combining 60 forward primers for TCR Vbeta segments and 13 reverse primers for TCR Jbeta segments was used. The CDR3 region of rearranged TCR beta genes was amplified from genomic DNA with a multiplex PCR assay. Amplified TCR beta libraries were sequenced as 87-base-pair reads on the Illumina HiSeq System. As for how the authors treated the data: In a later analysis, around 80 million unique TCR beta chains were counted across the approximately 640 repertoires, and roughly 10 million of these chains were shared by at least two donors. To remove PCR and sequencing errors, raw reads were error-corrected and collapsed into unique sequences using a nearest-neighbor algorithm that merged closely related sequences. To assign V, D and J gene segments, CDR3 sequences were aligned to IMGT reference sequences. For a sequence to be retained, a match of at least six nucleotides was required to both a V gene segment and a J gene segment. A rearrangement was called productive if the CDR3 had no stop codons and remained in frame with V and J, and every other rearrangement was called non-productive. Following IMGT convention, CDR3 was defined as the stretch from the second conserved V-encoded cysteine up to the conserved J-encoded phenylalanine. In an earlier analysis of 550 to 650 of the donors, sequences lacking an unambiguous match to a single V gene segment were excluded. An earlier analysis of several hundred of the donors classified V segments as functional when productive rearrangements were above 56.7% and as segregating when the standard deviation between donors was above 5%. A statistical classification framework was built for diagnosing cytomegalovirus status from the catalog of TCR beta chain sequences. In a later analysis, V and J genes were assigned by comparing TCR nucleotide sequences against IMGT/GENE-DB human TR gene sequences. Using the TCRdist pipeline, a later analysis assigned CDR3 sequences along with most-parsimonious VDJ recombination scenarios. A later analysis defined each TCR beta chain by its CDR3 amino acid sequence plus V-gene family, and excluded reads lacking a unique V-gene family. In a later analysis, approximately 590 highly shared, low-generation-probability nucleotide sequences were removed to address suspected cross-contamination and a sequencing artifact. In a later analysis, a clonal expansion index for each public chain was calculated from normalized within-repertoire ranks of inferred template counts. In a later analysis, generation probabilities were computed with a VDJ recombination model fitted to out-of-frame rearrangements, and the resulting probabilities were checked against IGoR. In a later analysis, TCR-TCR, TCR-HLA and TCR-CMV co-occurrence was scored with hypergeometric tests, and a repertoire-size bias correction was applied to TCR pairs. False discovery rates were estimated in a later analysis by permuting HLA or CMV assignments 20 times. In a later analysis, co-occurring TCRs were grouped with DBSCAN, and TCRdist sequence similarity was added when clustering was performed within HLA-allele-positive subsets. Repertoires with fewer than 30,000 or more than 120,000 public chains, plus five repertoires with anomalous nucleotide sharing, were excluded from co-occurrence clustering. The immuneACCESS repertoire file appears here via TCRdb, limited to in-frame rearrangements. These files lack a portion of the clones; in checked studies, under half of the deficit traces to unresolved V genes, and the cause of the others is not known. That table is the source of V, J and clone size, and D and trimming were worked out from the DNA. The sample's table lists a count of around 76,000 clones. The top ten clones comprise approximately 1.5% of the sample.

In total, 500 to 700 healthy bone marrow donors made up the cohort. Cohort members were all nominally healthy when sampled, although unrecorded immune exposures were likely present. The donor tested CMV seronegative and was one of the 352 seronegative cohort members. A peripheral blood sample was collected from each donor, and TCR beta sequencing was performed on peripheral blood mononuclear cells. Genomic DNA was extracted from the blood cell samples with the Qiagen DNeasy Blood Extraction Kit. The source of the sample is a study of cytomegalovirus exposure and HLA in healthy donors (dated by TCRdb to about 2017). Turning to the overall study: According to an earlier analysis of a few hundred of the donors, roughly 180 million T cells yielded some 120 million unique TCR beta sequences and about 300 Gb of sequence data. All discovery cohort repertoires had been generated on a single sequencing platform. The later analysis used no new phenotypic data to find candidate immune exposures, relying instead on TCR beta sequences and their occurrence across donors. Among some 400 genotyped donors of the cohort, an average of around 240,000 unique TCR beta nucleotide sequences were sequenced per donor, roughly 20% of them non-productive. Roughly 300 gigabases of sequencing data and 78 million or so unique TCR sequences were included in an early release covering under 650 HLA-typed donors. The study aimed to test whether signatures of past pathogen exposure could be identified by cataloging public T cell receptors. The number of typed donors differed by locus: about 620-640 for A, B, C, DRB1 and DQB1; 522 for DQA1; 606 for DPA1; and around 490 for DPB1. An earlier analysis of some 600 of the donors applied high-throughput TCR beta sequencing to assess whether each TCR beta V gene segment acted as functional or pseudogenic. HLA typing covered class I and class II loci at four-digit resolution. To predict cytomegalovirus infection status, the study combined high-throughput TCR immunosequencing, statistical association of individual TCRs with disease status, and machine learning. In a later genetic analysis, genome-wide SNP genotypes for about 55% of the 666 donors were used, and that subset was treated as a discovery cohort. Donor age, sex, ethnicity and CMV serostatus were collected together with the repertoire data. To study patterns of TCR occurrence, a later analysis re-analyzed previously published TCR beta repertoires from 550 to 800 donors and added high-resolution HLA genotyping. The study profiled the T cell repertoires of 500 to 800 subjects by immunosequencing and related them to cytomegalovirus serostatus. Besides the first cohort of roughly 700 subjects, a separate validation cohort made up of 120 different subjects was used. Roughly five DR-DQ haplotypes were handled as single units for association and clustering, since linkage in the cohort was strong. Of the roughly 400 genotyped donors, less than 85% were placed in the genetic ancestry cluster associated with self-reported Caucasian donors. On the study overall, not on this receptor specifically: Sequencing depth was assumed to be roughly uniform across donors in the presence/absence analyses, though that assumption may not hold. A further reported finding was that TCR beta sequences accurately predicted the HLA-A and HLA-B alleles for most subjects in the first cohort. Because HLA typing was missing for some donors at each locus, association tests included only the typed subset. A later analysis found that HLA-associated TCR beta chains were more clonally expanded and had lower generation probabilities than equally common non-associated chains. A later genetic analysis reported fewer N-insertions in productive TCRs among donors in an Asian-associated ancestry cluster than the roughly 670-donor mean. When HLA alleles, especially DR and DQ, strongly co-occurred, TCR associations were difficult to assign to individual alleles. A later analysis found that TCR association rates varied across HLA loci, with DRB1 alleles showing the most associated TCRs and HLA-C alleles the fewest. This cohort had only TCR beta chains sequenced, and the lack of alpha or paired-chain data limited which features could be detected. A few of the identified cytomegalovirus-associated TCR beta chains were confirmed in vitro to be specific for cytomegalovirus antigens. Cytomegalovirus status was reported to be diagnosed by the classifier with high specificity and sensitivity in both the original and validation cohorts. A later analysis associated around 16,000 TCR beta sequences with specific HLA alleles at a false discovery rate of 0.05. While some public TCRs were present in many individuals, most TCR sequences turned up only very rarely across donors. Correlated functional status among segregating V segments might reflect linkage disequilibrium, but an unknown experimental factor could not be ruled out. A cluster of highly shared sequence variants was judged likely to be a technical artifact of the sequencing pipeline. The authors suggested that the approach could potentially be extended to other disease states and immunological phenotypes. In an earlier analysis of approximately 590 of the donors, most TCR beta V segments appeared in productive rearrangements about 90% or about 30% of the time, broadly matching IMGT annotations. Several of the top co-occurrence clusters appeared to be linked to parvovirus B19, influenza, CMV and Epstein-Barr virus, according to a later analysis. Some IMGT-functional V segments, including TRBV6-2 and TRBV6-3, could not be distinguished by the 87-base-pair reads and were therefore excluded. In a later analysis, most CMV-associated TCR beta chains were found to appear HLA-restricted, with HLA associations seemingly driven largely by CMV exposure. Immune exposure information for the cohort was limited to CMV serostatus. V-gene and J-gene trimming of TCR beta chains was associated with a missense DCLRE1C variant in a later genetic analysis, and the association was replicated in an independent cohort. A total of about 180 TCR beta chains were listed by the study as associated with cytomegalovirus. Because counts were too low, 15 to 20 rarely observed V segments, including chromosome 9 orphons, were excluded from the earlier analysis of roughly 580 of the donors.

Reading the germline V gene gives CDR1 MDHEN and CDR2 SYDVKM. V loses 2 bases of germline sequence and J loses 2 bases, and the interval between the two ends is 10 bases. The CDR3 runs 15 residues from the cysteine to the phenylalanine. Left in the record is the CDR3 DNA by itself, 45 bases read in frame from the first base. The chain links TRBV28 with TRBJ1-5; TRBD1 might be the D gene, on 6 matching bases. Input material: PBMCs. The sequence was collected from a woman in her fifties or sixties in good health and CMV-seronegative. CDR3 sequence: CASSLGTPGNQPQHF. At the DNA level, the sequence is TGTGCCAGCAGTTTAGGGACACCCGGCAATCAGCCCCAGCATTTT. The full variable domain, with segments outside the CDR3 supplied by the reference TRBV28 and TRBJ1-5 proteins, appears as DVKVTQSSRYLVKRTGEKVFLECVQDMDHENMFWYRQDPGLGLRLIYFSYDVKMKEKGDIPEGYSVSREKKERFSLILESASTNQTSMYLCASSLGTPGNQPQHFGDGTRLSIL.